What follows is one T cell receptor (beta chain) and its context. The antigen is not known. The sample originates from a study of response to subunit inactivated influenza vaccine. Study-wide findings and caveats: Every seasonal influenza vaccination brings in few new T cells, the authors suggested.

TCRdb reprocessed the RT-PCR reads via MiXCR and lists one record per CDR3 protein. Counted here are 150,000 or so distinct CDR3 sequences, approximately 10% occurring once; the ten biggest clones make up approximately 13%. Trimming removed 5 bases from V and 5 bases from J, with 10 bases in between. CDR3 length equals 13 residues. CDR1 is MNHEY and CDR2 is SVGEGT in the germline V gene. The origin of this receptor is a man aged 50-60 years who received an inactivated influenza vaccine. The sequencing here drew on non-naive T cells sorted from PBMCs, taken roughly 48 days after vaccination. The V gene is TRBV6-2 or TRBV6-3, the J gene TRBJ1-5; D gene ambiguous. The CDR3 here is CASSGVPYQPQHF. DNA of the CDR3: TGTGCCAGCAGTGGGGTCCCGTATCAGCCCCAGCATTTT.